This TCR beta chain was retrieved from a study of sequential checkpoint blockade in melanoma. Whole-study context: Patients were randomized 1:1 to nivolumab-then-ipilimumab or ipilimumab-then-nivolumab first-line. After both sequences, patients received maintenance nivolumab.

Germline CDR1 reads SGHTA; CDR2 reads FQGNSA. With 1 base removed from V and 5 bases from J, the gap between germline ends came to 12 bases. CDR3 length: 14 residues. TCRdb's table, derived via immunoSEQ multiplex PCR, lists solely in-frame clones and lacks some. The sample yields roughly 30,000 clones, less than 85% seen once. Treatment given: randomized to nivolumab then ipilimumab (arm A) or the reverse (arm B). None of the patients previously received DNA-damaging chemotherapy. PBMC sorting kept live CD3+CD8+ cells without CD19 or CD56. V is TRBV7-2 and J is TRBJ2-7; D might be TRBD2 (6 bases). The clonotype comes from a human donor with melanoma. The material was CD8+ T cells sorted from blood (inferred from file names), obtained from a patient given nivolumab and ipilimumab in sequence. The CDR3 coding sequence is TGTGCCAGCAGCTTAGTACCGGGGGACCACGAGCAGTACTTC. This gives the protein CASSLVPGDHEQYF.